The entry below describes one T cell receptor (beta chain). The antigen is not known. Per the germline V gene, CDR1 is SGHKS and CDR2 is YYEKEE (reference sequence). The CDR3 has 17 amino acids. Trimming cost V 3 bases and J 2 bases; bases outside gene matches: 11. Exposure to brentuximab vedotin varied, and each patient had relapsed following autologous stem cell transplantation. Reported best responses ranged across complete response, partial response or progressive disease. These data belong to a study of PD-1 blockade in classical Hodgkin lymphoma. Assay used: immunoSEQ multiplex PCR; TCRdb lists only in-frame clones, some missing. This sample has about 20,000 clones, with around 85% found just once. Notes on the study in general: Lower baseline TCR diversity marked trial partial responders and progressors. Factors driving the repertoire differences, possibly disease activity or prior therapy, remain undefined. When set against healthy donors, newly diagnosed patients were reported to show lower baseline TCR diversity.

The gene calls are TRBV5-5 and TRBJ2-1; 7 bases map to TRBD2. This clonotype was obtained from a human donor with classical Hodgkin lymphoma. Specimen: peripheral blood mononuclear cells (PBMCs), collected at baseline. CDR3 DNA sequence: TGTGCCAGCAGCTATTTGGAGGGGACTACACCCTACAATGAGCAGTTCTTC. This codes for CASSYLEGTTPYNEQFF. The whole variable domain, remainder taken from reference TRBV5-5 and TRBJ2-1, is DAGVTQSPTHLIKTRGQQVTLRCSPISGHKSVSWYQQVLGQGPQFIFQYYEKEERGRGNFPDRFSARQFPNYSSELNVNALLLGDSALYLCASSYLEGTTPYNEQFFGPGTRLTVL.